This T cell receptor beta chain was observed in a study of T-cell memory formation after mild COVID-19. The CDR3 consists of 15 residues. Germline V gene lookup returns CDR1 MNHEY and CDR2 SVGAGI. J was trimmed by 2 bases and V by 4 bases; bases with no gene match: 7. TCRdb recomputed calls from the 5' RACE reads with MiXCR, one row per CDR3 protein. The table records about 560,000 distinct CDR3 sequences, about 20% of them present only once. This clonotype was found a few times. The J gene is TRBJ2-7, the V gene TRBV6-5; 8 bases are shared with TRBD2. Sequenced input: PBMCs or a T cell subset sorted from them (not recorded which). This receptor was obtained from an adult woman who had mild COVID-19 (a few samples of this study predate the infection). Cell type and time point are not known. The DNA of the CDR3 is TGTGCCAGCAGTTTCTCCGGGGGGGGTCCCTACGAGCAGTACTTC. Translating gives CASSFSGGGPYEQYF.